Included here is one T cell receptor (beta chain) sequence, with context. Antigen specificity is unknown. This specimen belongs to a study of chemoradiotherapy in HPV16-positive cancers. The study, taken as a whole, reports: HPV-specific T cells were functionally defined from only a couple of HPV16-positive patients.

Measured with immunoSEQ multiplex PCR; TCRdb has only the in-frame clones, and not every one. Here the sample spans approximately 5,000 clones, around 72% being singletons. The sequences come from tumor tissue, collected from a patient who underwent chemoradiotherapy. The clonotype comes from a human donor with HPV-associated anogenital cancer.

The CDR3 spells CASSVNTGSTGELFF. Here the CDR3 DNA reads TGTGCCAGCAGCGTAAACACAGGGAGCACCGGGGAGCTGTTTTTT. V gene TRBV9 combines with J gene TRBJ2-2, with a tentative D call TRBD1 (6 bases). CDR1 is SGDLS, CDR2 YYNGEE, per germline. This CDR3 is built from 15 residues. V lost 1 base, J lost 4 bases, and 11 bases lay in between. The complete variable domain, with remaining parts taken from reference TRBV9 and TRBJ2-2, reads DSGVTQTPKHLITATGQRVTLRCSPRSGDLSVYWYQQSLDQGLQFLIQYYNGEERAKGNILERFSAQQFPDLHSELNLSSLELGDSALYFCASSVNTGSTGELFFGEGSRLTVL.